These 9 T cell receptor beta chains were all obtained from the same sample, sequenced in a study of blood T cells in healthy people across ages. A sample-barcoded 5' primer and a J-beta primer mix were used in a second PCR of roughly 6 to 11 cycles. TCRdb passed the 5' RACE reads through MiXCR, listing each CDR3 protein once. This table has 750,000 to 950,000 distinct CDR3 sequences, just under 30% appearing once. These data also featured in a second study, about T cells of mothers and their children.

Sequencing was carried out using blood. These TCRs come from a middle-aged woman in good health.

This clonotype was counted between two and nine times. The chain combines TRBV27 with TRBJ2-5; D is possibly TRBD2 (6 bases). Deletions cut 3 bases from V and 7 bases from J, with 12 bases between. In germline, CDR1 is MNHEY, CDR2 SMNVEV (reference sequence). The CDR3 has 13 residues. In DNA form, the CDR3 reads TGTGCCAGCAGTTTTTGGAGGGATGGGACCCAGTACTTC. It translates to CASSFWRDGTQYF.

The chain links TRBV6-2 or TRBV6-3 to TRBJ2-3; D may be TRBD2 (5 bases). The germline V and J ends were trimmed by 6 bases and 4 bases, with 14 bases remaining between them. Germline-derived CDR1 and CDR2 are MNHEY and SVGEGT. CDR3 length: 14 amino acids. CDR3 sequence: CASRAIGSADTQYF. CDR3 sequence (DNA): TGTGCCAGCAGAGCAATCGGTAGCGCAGATACGCAGTATTTT.

This clonotype was picked up a small number of times. This chain connects TRBV5-1 to TRBJ2-1; the match to TRBD2 covers 7 bases. V lost 0 bases, J lost 2 bases, and 5 bases stayed unmatched. Germline CDR1 SGHRS, CDR2 YFSETQ. This CDR3 has 16 residues. The CDR3 reads CASSLAGGTTYNEQFF. In nucleotides, the CDR3 is TGCGCCAGCAGCTTGGCCGGAGGGACTACCTACAATGAGCAGTTCTTC.

Regarding this clonotype: One junction end does not reproduce the germline sequence, and a read error may be involved. The chain couples TRBV6-6 to TRBJ1-1; D is perhaps TRBD1 (5 bases). The CDR3 has 16 residues. Looked up from germline, CDR1 is MNHNY and CDR2 is SVGAGI (reference sequence). DNA of the CDR3: TGTGCCCGCAGTTTTCCGAGAGTATGGGACGGAGATGAAGCTTTCTTT. Translation gives CARSFPRVWDGDEAFF.

The chain employs TRBV7-2 and TRBJ2-2; a possible D gene is TRBD1 (5 bases). This CDR3 spans 16 amino acids. Trimming left V 5 bases short and J 4 bases short, with 17 bases between. CDR1 is SGHTA, CDR2 FQGNSA, per germline. The CDR3 coding sequence is TGTGCCAGCAGCCCCATGGGGCAGACTCTCACCGGGGAGCTGTTTTTT. Protein sequence: CASSPMGQTLTGELFF.

The J gene is TRBJ1-4, the V gene TRBV9, with a tentative D call TRBD1 (6 bases). V lost 4 bases, J lost 8 bases, and 12 bases lay in between. Germline CDR1 reads SGDLS; CDR2 reads YYNGEE. There are 13 residues in the CDR3. In DNA form, the CDR3 reads TGTGCCAGCAGCACCCGCAGGGGAGAAAAACTGTTTTTT. Encoded protein: CASSTRRGEKLFF.

This clonotype was seen many times. V and J are TRBV4-2 and TRBJ1-2; tentative D call: TRBD1 (5 bases). The CDR3 extends over 16 amino acids. In germline, CDR1 is LGHNA, CDR2 YNFKEQ. Deletions cut 1 base from V and 0 bases from J, with 12 bases between. DNA of the CDR3: TGTGCCAGCAGCCAAGGCGGGAGGGGAGCTAACTATGGCTACACCTTC. Translated: CASSQGGRGANYGYTF.

V is TRBV28 and J is TRBJ1-4, with 9 bases lining up with TRBD1. There are 17 residues in the CDR3. CDR1 is MDHEN and CDR2 is SYDVKM in the germline V gene. V shed 2 bases, J shed 8 bases, and the junction held 12 bases outside the gene matches. Here the CDR3 reads CASSLISGTGKNEKLFF. The CDR3 DNA reads TGTGCCAGCAGTTTAATCTCCGGGACAGGGAAGAACGAAAAACTGTTTTTT.

The chain carries TRBV6-6 and TRBJ1-1, with 7 bases that match TRBD1. CDR1 is MNHNY and CDR2 is SVGAGI in the germline V gene (reference sequence). The CDR3 sequence is 15 residues long. V trimming: 6 bases; J trimming: 5 bases; junction bases outside the gene matches: 12. The CDR3 DNA reads as TGTGCCAGCAGCCGCGGGAGGGGGCCGAGGACTGAAGCTTTCTTT. Translation gives CASSRGRGPRTEAFF.